This TCR beta chain originates from a study of blood T cell repertoires in COVID-19. In Seattle, patients joined the study during active infection and were tracked longitudinally. Source study methods: Amplification with reference gene primers provided the estimates of nucleated cell counts. The data were produced by immunoSEQ multiplex PCR, yet TCRdb's version contains in-frame clones alone and is incomplete. Clone size and the V and J calls come from that table; the DNA yielded D and trimming. This sample carries roughly 400,000 clones, around 87% of them seen once, and the ten largest clones take 2.3%. The V gene lost 0 bases and the J gene lost 4 bases, with 13 bases spanning the gap. In germline, CDR1 is MNHNS, CDR2 SASEGT. The CDR3 totals 16 residues.

The clonotype comes from a woman aged 55-70 years with COVID-19, enrolled during active disease. The chain joins TRBV6-1 to TRBJ1-3; maybe TRBD1 (6 bases). Sequences were obtained from peripheral blood. The CDR3 coding sequence is TGTGCCAGCAGTGAAGCTTCGGGGGGGCAAGGAAACACCATATATTTT. Its translation is CASSEASGGQGNTIYF.